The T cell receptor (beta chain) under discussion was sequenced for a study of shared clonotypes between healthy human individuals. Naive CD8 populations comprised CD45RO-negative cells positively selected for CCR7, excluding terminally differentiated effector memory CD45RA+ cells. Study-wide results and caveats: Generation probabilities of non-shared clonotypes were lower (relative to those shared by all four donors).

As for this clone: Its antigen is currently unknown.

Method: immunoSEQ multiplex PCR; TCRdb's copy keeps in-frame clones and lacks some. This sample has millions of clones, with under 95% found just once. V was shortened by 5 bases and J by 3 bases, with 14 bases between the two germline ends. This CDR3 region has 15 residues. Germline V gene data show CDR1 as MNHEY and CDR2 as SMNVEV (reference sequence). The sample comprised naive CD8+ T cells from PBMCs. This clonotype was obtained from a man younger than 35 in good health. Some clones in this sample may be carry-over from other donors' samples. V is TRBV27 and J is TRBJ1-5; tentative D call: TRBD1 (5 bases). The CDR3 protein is CASSPRWGFNQPQHF. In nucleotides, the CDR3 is TGTGCCAGCAGTCCACGATGGGGGTTCAATCAGCCCCAGCATTTT.